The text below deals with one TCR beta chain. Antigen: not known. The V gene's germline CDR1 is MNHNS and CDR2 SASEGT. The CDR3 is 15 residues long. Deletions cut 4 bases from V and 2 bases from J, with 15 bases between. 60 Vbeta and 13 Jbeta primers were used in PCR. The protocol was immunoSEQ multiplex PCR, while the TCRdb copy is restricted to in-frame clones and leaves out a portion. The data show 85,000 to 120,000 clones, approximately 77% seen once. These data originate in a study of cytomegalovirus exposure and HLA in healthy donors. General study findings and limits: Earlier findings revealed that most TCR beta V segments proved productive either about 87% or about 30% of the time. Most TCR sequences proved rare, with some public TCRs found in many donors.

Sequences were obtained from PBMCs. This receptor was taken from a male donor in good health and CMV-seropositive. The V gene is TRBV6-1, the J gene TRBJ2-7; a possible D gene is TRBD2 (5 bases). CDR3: CASSGQTIPTYEQYF. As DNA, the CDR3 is TGTGCCAGCAGTGGTCAGACTATACCTACCTACGAGCAGTACTTC.